These T cell receptor beta chains were read from a single sample in a study of memory CD4+ T cells and cytomegalovirus serostatus. TCRdb keeps only in-frame clones here, not all; method: immunoSEQ multiplex PCR. The profile shows approximately 61,000 clones, around 81% of them singletons. Input material: memory CD4+ T cells from blood. The receptors were gathered from an adult in good health and CMV-seronegative. Some clones in this sample may be carry-over from other donors' samples. The CDR3 runs from the conserved cysteine through the conserved F or W. The D gene is left open where the match is weak.

d_call j_call cdr3_length v_call cdr3_aa
- TRBJ2-2 13 TRBV10-3 CAISELGTGELFF
- TRBJ1-5 16 TRBV7-2 CASSLAGRASNQPQHF
TRBD2 TRBJ2-1 14 TRBV6-1 CASRREGPVHEQFF
- TRBJ2-1 13 TRBV6-1 CASSPTTSLEQFF
- TRBJ1-1 11 TRBV20-1 CSASSGTEAFF
- TRBJ2-1 16 TRBV9 CASSVGVTGSYNEQFF
- TRBJ1-1 14 TRBV7-9 CASSPREGRTEAFF
TRBD1 TRBJ1-2 10 TRBV19 CASSDRVYTF
TRBD2 TRBJ2-7 14 TRBV11-2 CASSFGRGAYEQYF
TRBD1 TRBJ2-7 16 TRBV30 CAWNPRWSGQKYEQYF
TRBD2 TRBJ2-1 16 TRBV7-2 CASSSLTSGFYNEQFF
TRBD1 TRBJ2-5 15 TRBV15 CATSRAPGGRETQYF
- TRBJ1-1 14 TRBV10-3 CAIRAGEMNTEAFF
- TRBJ2-7 15 TRBV9 CASSRNSFRGLEQYF
- TRBJ1-1 15 TRBV6-6 CASSSGLTLNTEAFF
TRBD1 TRBJ1-1 12 TRBV29-1 CSVEEKGAGAFF
TRBD1 TRBJ2-4 18 TRBV4-1 CASSQGYDRARAKNIQYF
- TRBJ2-2 14 TRBV6-9 CASKGRGNTGELFF
- TRBJ1-5 14 TRBV5-6 CASSLVGGNQPQHF
- TRBJ2-1 15 TRBV7-3 CASSLDGGIRNEQFF
- TRBJ2-2 14 TRBV7-3 CASSLRQNTGELFF
- TRBJ2-1 13 TRBV4-1 CASSRINSGEQFF
- TRBJ2-1 15 TRBV2 CASSVRSSVRGEQFF
- TRBJ1-4 17 TRBV28 CASQAPQGSATNEKLFF
TRBD1 TRBJ2-4 12 TRBV7-2 CASSFQGDIQYF
TRBD1 TRBJ1-5 15 TRBV7-8 CASSLDRIGGQPQHF
- TRBJ2-1 15 TRBV7-9 CASSPGVGSYNEQFF
TRBD1 TRBJ1-6 15 TRBV7-2 CASSFSGQANSPLHF
- TRBJ2-7 14 TRBV5-1 CASSLEDGAYEQYF
- TRBJ2-3 15 TRBV5-1 CASSLSGVGTDTQYF
- TRBJ2-7 13 TRBV6-1 CASSARKDYEQYF
- TRBJ2-5 13 TRBV2 CASSEDTQETQYF
TRBD2 TRBJ2-7 14 TRBV28 CAVEPSGSSYEQYF
- TRBJ1-4 15 TRBV5-4 CASSFGGSLNEKLFF
TRBD1 TRBJ1-6 15 TRBV2 CASSGETGTDSPLHF
- TRBJ1-3 17 TRBV5-6 CASSLGLQILSGNTIYF
- TRBJ2-2 16 TRBV5-1 CASTPGLVTNTGELFF
- TRBJ1-2 15 TRBV6-5 CASSPDSARPHGYTF
- TRBJ1-5 16 TRBV7-2 CASSLDGSYSNQPQHF
- TRBJ2-7 14 TRBV7-8 CASSLGEAAYEQYF
- TRBJ1-6 17 TRBV5-1 CASREGSRFGLNSPLHF
- TRBJ2-7 14 TRBV28 CASSLAGYSYEQYF
- TRBJ2-5 14 TRBV7-8 CASSLAEAQETQYF
TRBD2 TRBJ2-3 15 TRBV29-1 CSVDGTSGSVDTQYF
TRBD1 TRBJ1-4 16 TRBV5-1 CASSLNLQGAGEKLFF
- TRBJ2-5 13 TRBV11-2 CASSSAVQETQYF
- TRBJ2-1 15 TRBV5-1 CASSLVIQGGNEQFF
- TRBJ2-3 16 TRBV28 CASSLPFRRSTDTQYF
- TRBJ1-4 15 TRBV18 CASSPRGPPGEKLFF
TRBD1 TRBJ1-1 14 TRBV2 CASRRRGLNTEAFF
TRBD1 TRBJ1-3 15 TRBV6-5 CASSYFRQGANTIYF
- TRBJ2-7 12 TRBV6-5 CATGRAAYEQYF
- TRBJ1-5 11 TRBV20-1 CSARDRGIQHF
- TRBJ2-3 14 TRBV5-4 CASGLSQGTDTQYF
TRBD2 TRBJ2-7 16 TRBV28 CASTTTGTSGTTGQYF
- TRBJ1-2 13 TRBV30 CAWNLGTVGGYTF
TRBD1 TRBJ1-2 13 TRBV30 CACNRDRPAGYTF
- TRBJ1-4 14 TRBV6-5 CASRPGVYNEKLFF
TRBD1 TRBJ2-5 13 TRBV27 CASSSRGRETQYF
TRBD1 TRBJ1-5 13 TRBV2 CASSTGGNQPQHF